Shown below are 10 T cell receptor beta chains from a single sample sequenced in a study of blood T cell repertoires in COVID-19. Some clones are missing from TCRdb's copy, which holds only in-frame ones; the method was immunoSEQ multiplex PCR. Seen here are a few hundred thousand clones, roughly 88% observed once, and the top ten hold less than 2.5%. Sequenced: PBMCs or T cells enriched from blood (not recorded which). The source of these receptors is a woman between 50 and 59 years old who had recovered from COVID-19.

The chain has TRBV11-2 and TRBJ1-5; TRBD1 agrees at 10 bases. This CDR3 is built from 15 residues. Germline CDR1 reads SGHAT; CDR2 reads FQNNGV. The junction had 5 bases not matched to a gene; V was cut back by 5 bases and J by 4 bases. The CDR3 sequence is CASSRGQGRNQPQHF. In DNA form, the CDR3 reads TGTGCCAGCAGCCGGGGACAGGGGCGAAATCAGCCCCAGCATTTT.

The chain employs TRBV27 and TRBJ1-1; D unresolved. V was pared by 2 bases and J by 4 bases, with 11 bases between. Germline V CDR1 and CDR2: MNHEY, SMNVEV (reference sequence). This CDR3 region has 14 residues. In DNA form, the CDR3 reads TGTGCCAGCAGTTTAATGGTGGCAGGCACTGAAGCTTTCTTT. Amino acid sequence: CASSLMVAGTEAFF.

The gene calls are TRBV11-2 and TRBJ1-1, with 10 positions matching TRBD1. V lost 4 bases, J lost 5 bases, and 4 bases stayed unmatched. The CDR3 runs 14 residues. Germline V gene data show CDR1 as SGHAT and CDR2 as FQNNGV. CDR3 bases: TGTGCCAGCAGCTCGGGGACAGGGGATACTGAAGCTTTCTTT. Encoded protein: CASSSGTGDTEAFF. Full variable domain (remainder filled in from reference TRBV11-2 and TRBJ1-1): EAGVAQSPRYKIIEKRQSVAFWCNPISGHATLYWYQQILGQGPKLLIQFQNNGVVDDSQLPKDRFSAERLKGVDSTLKIQPAKLEDSAVYLCASSSGTGDTEAFFGQGTRLTVV.

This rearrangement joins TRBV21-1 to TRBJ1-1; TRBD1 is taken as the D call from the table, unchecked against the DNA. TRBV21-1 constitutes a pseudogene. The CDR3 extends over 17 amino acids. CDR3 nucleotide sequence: TGTGCCAGCAGCCAAAGGCGATGGGACAGGGAGGACACTGAAGCTTTCTTT. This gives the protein CASSQRRWDREDTEAFF.

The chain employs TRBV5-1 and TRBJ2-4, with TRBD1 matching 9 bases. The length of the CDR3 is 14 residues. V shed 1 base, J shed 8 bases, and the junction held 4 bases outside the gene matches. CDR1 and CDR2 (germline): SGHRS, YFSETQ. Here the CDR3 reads CASSLTGGSDIQYF. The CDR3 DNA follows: TGCGCCAGCAGCTTGACAGGGGGCTCGGACATTCAGTACTTC.

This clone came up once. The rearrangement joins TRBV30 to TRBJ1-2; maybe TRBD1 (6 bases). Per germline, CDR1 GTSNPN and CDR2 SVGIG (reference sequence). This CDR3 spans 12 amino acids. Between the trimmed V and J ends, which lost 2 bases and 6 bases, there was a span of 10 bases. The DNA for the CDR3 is TGTGCCTGGAGTCACAGGGCGGATGGCTACACCTTC. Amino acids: CAWSHRADGYTF.

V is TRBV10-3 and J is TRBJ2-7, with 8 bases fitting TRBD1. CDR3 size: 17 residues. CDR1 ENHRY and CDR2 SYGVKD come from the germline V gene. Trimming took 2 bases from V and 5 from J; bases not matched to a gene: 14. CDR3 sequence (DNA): TGTGCCATCAGTGAGCTGGGTAGGACAGGGAGAAGGAACGAGCAGTACTTC. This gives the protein CAISELGRTGRRNEQYF.

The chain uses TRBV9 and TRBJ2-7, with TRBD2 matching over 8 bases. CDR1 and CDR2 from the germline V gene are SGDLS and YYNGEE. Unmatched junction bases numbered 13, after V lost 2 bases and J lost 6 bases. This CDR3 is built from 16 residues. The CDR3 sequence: CASSVDPGLVRGEQYF. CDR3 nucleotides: TGTGCCAGCAGCGTGGATCCGGGACTAGTTAGGGGCGAGCAGTACTTC.

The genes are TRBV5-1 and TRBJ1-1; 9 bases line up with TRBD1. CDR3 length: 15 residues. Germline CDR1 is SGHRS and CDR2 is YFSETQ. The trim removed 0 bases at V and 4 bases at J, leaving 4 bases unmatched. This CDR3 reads CASSLGQGDGTEAFF. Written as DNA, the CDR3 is TGCGCCAGCAGCTTGGGACAGGGGGACGGCACTGAAGCTTTCTTT. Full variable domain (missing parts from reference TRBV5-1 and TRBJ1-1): KAGVTQTPRYLIKTRGQQVTLSCSPISGHRSVSWYQQTPGQGLQFLFEYFSETQRNKGNFPGRFSGRQFSNSRSEMNVSTLELGDSALYLCASSLGQGDGTEAFFGQGTRLTVV.

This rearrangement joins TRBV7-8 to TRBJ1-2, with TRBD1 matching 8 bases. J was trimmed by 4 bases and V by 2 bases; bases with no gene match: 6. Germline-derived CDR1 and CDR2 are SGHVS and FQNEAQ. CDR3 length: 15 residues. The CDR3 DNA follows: TGTGCCAGCAGCTTATATAGGACAGGGATCTATGGCTACACCTTC. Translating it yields CASSLYRTGIYGYTF.